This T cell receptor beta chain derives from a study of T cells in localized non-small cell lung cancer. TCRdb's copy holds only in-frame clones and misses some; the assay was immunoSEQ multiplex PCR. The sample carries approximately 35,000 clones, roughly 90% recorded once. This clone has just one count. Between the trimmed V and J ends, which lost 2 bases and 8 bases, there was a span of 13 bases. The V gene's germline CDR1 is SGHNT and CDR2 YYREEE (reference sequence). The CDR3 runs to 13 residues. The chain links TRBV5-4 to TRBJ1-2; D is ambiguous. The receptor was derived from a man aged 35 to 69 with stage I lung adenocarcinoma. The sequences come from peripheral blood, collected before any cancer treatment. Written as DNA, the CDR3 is TGTGCCAGCAGCTTCCTGATGGCCGCGGGCTACACCTTC. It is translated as CASSFLMAAGYTF.